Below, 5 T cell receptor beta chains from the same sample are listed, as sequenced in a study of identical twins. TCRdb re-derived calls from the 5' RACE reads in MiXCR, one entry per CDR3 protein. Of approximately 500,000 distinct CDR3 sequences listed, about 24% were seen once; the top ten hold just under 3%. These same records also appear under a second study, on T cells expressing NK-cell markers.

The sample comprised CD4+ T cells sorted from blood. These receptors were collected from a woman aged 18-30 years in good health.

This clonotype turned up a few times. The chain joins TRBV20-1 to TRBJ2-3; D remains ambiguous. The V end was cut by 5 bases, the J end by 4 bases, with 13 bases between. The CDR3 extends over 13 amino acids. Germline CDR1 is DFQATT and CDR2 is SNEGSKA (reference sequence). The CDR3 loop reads CSAPWSPADTQYF. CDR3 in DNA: TGCAGTGCTCCCTGGTCCCCCGCAGATACGCAGTATTTT.

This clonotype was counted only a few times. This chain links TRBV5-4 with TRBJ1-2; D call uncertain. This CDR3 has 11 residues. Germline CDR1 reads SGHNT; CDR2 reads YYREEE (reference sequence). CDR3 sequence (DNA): TGTGCAACCGGGGCTAACTATGGCTACACCTTC. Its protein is CATGANYGYTF.

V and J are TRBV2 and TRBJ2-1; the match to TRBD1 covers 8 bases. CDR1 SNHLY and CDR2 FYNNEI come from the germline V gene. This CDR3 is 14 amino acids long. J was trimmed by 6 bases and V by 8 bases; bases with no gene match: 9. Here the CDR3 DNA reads TGTGCCAGCTCGGTACAGGGGGTCTCCAATGAGCAGTTCTTC. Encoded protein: CASSVQGVSNEQFF.

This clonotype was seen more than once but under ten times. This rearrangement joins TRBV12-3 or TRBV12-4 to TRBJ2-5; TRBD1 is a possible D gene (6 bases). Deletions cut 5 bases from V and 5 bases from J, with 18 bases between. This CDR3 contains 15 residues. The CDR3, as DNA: TGTGCCAGCAGTCGACAGTCGCTAAGGGGGGAGACCCAGTACTTC. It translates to CASSRQSLRGETQYF.

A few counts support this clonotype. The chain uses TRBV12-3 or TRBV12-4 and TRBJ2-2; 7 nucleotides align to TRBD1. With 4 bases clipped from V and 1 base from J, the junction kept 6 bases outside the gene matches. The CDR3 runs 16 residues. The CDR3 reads CASSSTGVRNTGELFF. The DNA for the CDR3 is TGTGCCAGCAGTTCAACAGGGGTTCGGAACACCGGGGAGCTGTTTTTT.